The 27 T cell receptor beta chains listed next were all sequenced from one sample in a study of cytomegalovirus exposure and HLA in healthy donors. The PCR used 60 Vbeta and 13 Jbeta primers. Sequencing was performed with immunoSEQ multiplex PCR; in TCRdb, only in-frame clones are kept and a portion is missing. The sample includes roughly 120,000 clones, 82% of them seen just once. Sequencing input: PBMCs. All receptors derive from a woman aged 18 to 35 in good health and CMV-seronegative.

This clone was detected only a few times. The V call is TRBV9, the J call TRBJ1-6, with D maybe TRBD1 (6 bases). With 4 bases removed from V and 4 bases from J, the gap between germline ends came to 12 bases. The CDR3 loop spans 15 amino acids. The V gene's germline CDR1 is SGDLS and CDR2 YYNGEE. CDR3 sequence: CASSPRTVYNSPLHF. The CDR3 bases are TGTGCCAGCAGCCCGCGGACAGTTTATAATTCACCCCTCCACTTT. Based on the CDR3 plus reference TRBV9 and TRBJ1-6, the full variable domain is DSGVTQTPKHLITATGQRVTLRCSPRSGDLSVYWYQQSLDQGLQFLIQYYNGEERAKGNILERFSAQQFPDLHSELNLSSLELGDSALYFCASSPRTVYNSPLHFGNGTRLTVT.

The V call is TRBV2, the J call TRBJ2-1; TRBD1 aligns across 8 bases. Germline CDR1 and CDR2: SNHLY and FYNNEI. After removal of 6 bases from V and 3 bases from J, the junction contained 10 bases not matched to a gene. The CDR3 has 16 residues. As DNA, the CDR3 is TGTGCCAGCAGAGGGGACCCGGGACAGGTCTACAATGAGCAGTTCTTC. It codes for CASRGDPGQVYNEQFF.

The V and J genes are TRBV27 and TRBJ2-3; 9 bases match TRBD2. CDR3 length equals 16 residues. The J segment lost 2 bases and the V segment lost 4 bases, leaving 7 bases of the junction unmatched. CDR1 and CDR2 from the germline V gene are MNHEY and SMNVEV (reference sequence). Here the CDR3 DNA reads TGTGCCAGCAGTTGGGGCGGGAGGGGGTACACAGATACGCAGTATTTT. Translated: CASSWGGRGYTDTQYF.

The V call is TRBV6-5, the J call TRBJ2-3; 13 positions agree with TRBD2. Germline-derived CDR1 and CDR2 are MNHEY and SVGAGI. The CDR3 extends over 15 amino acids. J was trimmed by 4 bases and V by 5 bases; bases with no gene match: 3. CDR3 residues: CASSLLAGGSDTQYF. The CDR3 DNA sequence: TGTGCCAGCAGTCTACTAGCGGGAGGGTCAGATACGCAGTATTTT.

The CDR3: CASSPYAPQAGNEQFF. The CDR3 nucleotides read TGTGCCAGCAGCCCATATGCCCCTCAGGCGGGCAATGAGCAGTTCTTC. The chain carries TRBV7-6 and TRBJ2-1, with D possibly being TRBD2 (5 bases). The CDR3 is 16 amino acids. V gave up 5 bases and J gave up 6 bases, with 20 bases separating them. Looked up from germline, CDR1 is SGHVS and CDR2 is FNYEAQ.

The CDR3, as DNA: TGTGCCATCACCTTTCGACAGGGTGGCTATGGCTACACCTTC. Its protein product is CAITFRQGGYGYTF. This chain links TRBV6-4 with TRBJ1-2; 7 bases map to TRBD1. CDR1 MRHNA and CDR2 SNTAGT come from the germline V gene. The CDR3 loop spans 14 amino acids. Germline trimming cut 10 bases from V and 4 bases from J; bases unmatched to any gene: 12.

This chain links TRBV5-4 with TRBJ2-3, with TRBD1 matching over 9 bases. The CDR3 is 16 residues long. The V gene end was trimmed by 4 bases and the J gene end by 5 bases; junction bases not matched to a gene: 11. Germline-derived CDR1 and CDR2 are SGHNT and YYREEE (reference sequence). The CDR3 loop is CASSRAGTGFGDTQYF. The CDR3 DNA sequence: TGTGCCAGCAGCAGGGCCGGGACAGGGTTCGGAGATACGCAGTATTTT. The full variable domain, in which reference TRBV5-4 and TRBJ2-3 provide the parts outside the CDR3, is ETGVTQSPTHLIKTRGQQVTLRCSSQSGHNTVSWYQQALGQGPQFIFQYYREEENGRGNFPPRFSGLQFPNYSSELNVNALELDDSALYLCASSRAGTGFGDTQYFGPGTRLTVL.

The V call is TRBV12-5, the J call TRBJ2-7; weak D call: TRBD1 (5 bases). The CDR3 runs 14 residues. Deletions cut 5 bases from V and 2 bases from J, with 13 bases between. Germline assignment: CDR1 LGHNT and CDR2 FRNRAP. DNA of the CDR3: TGTGCTAGTGGTCCGCCGACAGTCACCTACGAGCAGTACTTC. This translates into CASGPPTVTYEQYF.

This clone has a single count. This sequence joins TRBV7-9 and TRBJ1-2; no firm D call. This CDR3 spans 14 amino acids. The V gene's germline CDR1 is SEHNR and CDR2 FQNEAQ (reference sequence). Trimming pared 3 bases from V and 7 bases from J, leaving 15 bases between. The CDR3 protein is CASSFAGPGGGYTF. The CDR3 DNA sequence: TGTGCCAGCAGCTTTGCAGGCCCGGGAGGTGGCTACACCTTC.

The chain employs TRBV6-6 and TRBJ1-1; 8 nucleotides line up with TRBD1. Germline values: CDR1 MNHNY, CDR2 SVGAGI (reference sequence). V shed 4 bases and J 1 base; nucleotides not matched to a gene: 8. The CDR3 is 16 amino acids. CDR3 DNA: TGTGCCAGCAGTTGGAGCAGGGGGCTAGGGAACACTGAAGCTTTCTTT. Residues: CASSWSRGLGNTEAFF.

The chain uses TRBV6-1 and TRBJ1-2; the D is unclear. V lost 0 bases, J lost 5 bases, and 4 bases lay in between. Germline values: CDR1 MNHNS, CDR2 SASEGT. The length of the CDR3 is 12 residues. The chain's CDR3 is CASSEATYGYTF. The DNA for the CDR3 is TGTGCCAGCAGTGAAGCGACATATGGCTACACCTTC.

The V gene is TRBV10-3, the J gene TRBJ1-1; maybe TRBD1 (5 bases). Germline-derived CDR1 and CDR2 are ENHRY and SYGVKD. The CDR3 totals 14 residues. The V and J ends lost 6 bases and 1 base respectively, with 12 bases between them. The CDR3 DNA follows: TGTGCCATCAGCTCAGGGCATTCGAACACTGAAGCTTTCTTT. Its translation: CAISSGHSNTEAFF.

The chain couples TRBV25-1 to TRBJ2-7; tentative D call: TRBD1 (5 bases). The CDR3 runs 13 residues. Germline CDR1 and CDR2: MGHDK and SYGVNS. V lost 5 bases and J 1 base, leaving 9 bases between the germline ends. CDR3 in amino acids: CASSRQGSYEQYF. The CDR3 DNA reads TGTGCCAGCAGTAGGCAGGGTTCCTACGAGCAGTACTTC.

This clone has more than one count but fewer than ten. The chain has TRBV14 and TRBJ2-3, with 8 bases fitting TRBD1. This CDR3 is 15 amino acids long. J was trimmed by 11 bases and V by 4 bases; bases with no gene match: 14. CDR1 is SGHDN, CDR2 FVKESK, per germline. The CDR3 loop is CASSPGQGFRYGQYF. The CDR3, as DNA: TGTGCCAGCAGCCCCGGACAGGGCTTCAGATACGGGCAGTATTTT.

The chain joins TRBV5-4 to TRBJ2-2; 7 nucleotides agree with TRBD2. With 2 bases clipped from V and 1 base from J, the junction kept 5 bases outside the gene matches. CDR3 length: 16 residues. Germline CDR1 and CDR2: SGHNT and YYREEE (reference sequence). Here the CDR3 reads CASSFELALNTGELFF. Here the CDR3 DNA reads TGTGCCAGCAGCTTCGAACTAGCGTTGAACACCGGGGAGCTGTTTTTT.

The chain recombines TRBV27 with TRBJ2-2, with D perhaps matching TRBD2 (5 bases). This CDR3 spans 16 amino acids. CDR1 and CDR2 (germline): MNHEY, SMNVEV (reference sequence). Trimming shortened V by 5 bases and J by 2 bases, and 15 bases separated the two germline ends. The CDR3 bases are TGTGCCAGCAGTCTACTAGGGAGCGTCAACACCGGGGAGCTGTTTTTT. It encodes CASSLLGSVNTGELFF.

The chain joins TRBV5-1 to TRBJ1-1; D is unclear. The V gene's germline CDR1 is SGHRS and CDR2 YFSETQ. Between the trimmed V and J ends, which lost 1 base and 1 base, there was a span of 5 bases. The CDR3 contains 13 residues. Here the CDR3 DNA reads TGCGCCAGCAGCTTGTATTCGAACACTGAAGCTTTCTTT. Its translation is CASSLYSNTEAFF.

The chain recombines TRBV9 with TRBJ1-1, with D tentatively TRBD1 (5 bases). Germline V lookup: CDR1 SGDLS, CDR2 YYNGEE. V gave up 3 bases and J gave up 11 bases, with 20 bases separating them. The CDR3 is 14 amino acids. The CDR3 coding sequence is TGTGCCAGCAGCGCGCTCCCCGGGGCGGCGGGGGCTTTCTTT. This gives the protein CASSALPGAAGAFF.

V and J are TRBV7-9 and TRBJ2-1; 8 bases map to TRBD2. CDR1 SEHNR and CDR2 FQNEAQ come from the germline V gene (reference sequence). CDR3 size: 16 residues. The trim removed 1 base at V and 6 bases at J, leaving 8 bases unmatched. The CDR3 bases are TGTGCCAGCAGCTTAGGAATGGGGACTAGTCGCAATGAGCAGTTCTTC. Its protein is CASSLGMGTSRNEQFF.

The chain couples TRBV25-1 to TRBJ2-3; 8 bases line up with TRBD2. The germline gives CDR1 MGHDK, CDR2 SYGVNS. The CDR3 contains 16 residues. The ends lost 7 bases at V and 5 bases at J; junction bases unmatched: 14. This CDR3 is CASTPPSGSFKDTQYF. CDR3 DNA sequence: TGTGCCAGCACGCCGCCCAGCGGGAGTTTTAAAGATACGCAGTATTTT.

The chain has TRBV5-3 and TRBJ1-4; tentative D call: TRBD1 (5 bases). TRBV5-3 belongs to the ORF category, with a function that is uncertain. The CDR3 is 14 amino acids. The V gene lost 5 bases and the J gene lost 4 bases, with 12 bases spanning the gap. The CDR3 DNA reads TGTGCCAGAAGAAACCGGGACTTTAATGAAAAACTGTTTTTT. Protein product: CARRNRDFNEKLFF.

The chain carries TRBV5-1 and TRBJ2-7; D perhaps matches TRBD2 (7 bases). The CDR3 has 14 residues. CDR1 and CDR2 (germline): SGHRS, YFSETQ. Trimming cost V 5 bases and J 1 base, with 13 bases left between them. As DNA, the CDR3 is TGCGCCAGCAGATCGGGGGGCCGATCCTACGAGCAGTACTTC. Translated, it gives CASRSGGRSYEQYF.

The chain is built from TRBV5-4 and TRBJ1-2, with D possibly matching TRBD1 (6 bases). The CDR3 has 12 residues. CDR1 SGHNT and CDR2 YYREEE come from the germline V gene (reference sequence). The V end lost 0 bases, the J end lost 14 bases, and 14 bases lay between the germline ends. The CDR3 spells CASSLGDRSRTF. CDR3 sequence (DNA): TGTGCCAGCAGCTTGGGTGACAGGTCAAGGACCTTC.

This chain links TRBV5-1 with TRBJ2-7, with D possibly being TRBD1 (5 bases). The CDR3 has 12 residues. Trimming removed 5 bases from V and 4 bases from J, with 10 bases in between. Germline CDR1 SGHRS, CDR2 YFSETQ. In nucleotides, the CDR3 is TGCGCCAGCAGTAGGGGCACGTACGAGCAGTACTTC. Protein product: CASSRGTYEQYF.

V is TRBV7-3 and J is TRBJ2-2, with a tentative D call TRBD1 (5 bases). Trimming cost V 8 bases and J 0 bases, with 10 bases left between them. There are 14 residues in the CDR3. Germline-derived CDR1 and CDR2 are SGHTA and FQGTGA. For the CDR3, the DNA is TGTGCCAGCGGGGCTAAGTCGAACACCGGGGAGCTGTTTTTT. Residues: CASGAKSNTGELFF.

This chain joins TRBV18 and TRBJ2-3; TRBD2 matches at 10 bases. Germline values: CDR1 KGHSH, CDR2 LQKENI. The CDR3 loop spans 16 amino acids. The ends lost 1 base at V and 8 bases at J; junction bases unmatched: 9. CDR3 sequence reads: CASSPLITSGESTQYF. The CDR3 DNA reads TGTGCCAGCTCACCACTTATTACTAGCGGGGAATCTACGCAGTATTTT.

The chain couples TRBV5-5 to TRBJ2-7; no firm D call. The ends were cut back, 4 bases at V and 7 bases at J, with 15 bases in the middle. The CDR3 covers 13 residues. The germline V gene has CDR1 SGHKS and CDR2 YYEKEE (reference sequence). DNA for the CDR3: TGTGCCAGCAGCGTGTACTTCAAGGAGGAGCAGTACTTC. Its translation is CASSVYFKEEQYF.